Each of the 12 T cell receptor beta chains below was sequenced from the same sample in a study of control samples from healthy donors and cancer patients. The protocol was immunoSEQ multiplex PCR, while the TCRdb copy is restricted to in-frame clones and leaves out a portion. The table has about 120,000 clones, around nine tenths seen once. The sequencing input was blood. The receptors stem from a young man in good health.

The gene calls are TRBV18 and TRBJ2-3, with D perhaps matching TRBD1 (6 bases). Germline assignment: CDR1 KGHSH and CDR2 LQKENI. V was clipped by 0 bases and J by 1 base, with 14 bases between them. CDR3 length: 17 residues. DNA for the CDR3: TGTGCCAGCTCACCACCGACGGGACAAACCGGCACAGATACGCAGTATTTT. This encodes CASSPPTGQTGTDTQYF.

The rearrangement joins TRBV5-6 to TRBJ1-2; D perhaps matches TRBD1 (6 bases). Germline V gene lookup returns CDR1 SGHDT and CDR2 YYEEEE. V dropped 7 bases and J dropped 4 bases, with 17 bases sitting between them. The CDR3 is made up of 14 amino acids. For the CDR3, the DNA is TGTGCCAGCCGACCGACAGGTTTTACCTATGGCTACACCTTC. It encodes CASRPTGFTYGYTF.

The CDR3 sequence is CASSTGQGGYEQYF. The CDR3 coding sequence is TGCGCCAGCAGCACTGGACAGGGTGGCTACGAGCAGTACTTC. This chain connects TRBV5-1 to TRBJ2-7, with TRBD1 matching over 8 bases. V dropped 4 bases and J dropped 3; count of bases not matched to a gene: 6. Per germline, CDR1 SGHRS and CDR2 YFSETQ. The CDR3 has 14 residues. The whole variable domain, remainder taken from reference TRBV5-1 and TRBJ2-7, is KAGVTQTPRYLIKTRGQQVTLSCSPISGHRSVSWYQQTPGQGLQFLFEYFSETQRNKGNFPGRFSGRQFSNSRSEMNVSTLELGDSALYLCASSTGQGGYEQYFGPGTRLTVT.

The chain is built from TRBV23-1 and TRBJ1-3, with 8 bases lining up with TRBD1. TRBV23-1 is an open reading frame, and its role is uncertain. The ends lost 6 bases at V and 0 bases at J; junction bases unmatched: 4. The CDR3 is made up of 15 amino acids. DNA for the CDR3: TGCGCCAGCAGCAGACAGGGGAGCTCTGGAAACACCATATATTTT. Residues: CASSRQGSSGNTIYF.

This clone was observed a handful of times. This chain's CDR3 is CASSPYSGTYEQYF. In DNA, the CDR3 is TGTGCCAGCAGCCCATATTCCGGGACCTACGAGCAGTACTTC. The chain links TRBV9 to TRBJ2-7; D is perhaps TRBD2 (5 bases). Trimming shortened V by 4 bases and J by 2 bases, and 13 bases separated the two germline ends. Germline lookup yields CDR1 SGDLS and CDR2 YYNGEE. The CDR3 extends over 14 amino acids.

A note on this clone: Different DNA sequences within this sample yield the same CDR3. V and J are TRBV6-1 and TRBJ2-1; the D is unclear. The ends were cut back, 3 bases at V and 6 bases at J, with 3 bases in the middle. The CDR3 has 11 amino acids. Per the germline V gene, CDR1 is MNHNS and CDR2 is SASEGT. The CDR3 loop reads CASSEGNEQFF. The CDR3 DNA follows: TGTGCCAGCAGTGAGGGCAATGAGCAGTTCTTC.

To note about this clone: The sample has other DNA sequences that encode this CDR3 too. J is TRBJ2-6 and V is TRBV5-1, with no clear D. CDR1 SGHRS and CDR2 YFSETQ come from the germline V gene. Between the trimmed V and J ends, which lost 0 bases and 3 bases, there was a span of 7 bases. This CDR3 contains 15 residues. CDR3 region: CASSLAGVGANVLTF. The CDR3 DNA sequence: TGCGCCAGCAGCTTGGCCGGTGTTGGGGCCAACGTCCTGACTTTC.

The chain combines TRBV19 with TRBJ2-5; 7 nucleotides line up with TRBD1. With 9 bases clipped from V and 3 bases from J, the junction kept 7 bases outside the gene matches. The germline V gene encodes CDR1 LNHDA and CDR2 SQIVND (reference sequence). The CDR3 is made up of 13 amino acids. The CDR3 here is CASSTGIEETQYF. CDR3 DNA sequence: TGTGCCAGCTCGACAGGGATCGAAGAGACCCAGTACTTC.

The sample holds one count of this clone. The chain employs TRBV20-1 and TRBJ1-1; D call uncertain. Trimming stripped 3 bases from V and 0 bases from J, with 8 bases between. Looked up from germline, CDR1 is DFQATT and CDR2 is SNEGSKA (reference sequence). The CDR3 covers 13 residues. CDR3 region: CSASLLLNTEAFF. CDR3 DNA: TGCAGTGCTAGTTTGCTGCTGAACACTGAAGCTTTCTTT.

The chain carries TRBV5-1 and TRBJ2-5; D might be TRBD1 (5 bases). The CDR3 consists of 14 residues. CDR1 is SGHRS and CDR2 is YFSETQ in the germline V gene. V lost 0 bases and J lost 5, with 11 bases in between. This CDR3 reads CASSLETARETQYF. Written as DNA, the CDR3 is TGCGCCAGCAGCTTGGAGACAGCTCGGGAGACCCAGTACTTC.

The chain uses TRBV12-3 or TRBV12-4 and TRBJ1-3; D might be TRBD1 (6 bases). This CDR3 contains 13 residues. Between the trimmed V and J ends, which lost 2 bases and 6 bases, there was a span of 8 bases. CDR3 residues: CASSLQGPNTIYF. CDR3 sequence (DNA): TGTGCCAGCAGTTTACAGGGGCCAAACACCATATATTTT.

This chain connects TRBV12-3 or TRBV12-4 to TRBJ2-7; D may match TRBD1 or TRBD2 (6 bases each). This CDR3 contains 12 residues. V lost 6 bases and J 3 bases, leaving 9 bases between the germline ends. The CDR3 DNA sequence: TGTGCCAGCAGCGAGGGGGGCTACGAGCAGTACGTC. Translated, it gives CASSEGGYEQYV.